This is a list of T cell receptor beta chains from one sample in a study of T cell responses to AZD1222 COVID-19 vaccine. Only in-frame clones appear in the TCRdb table, and some are missing; sequencing was by immunoSEQ multiplex PCR. In the table there are around 130,000 clones, roughly 88% of which are singletons. Sequences were derived from peripheral blood, sampled on day 0 of AZD1222 vaccination. These receptors all come from an adult in good health. Each CDR3 is given with its conserved first and last residue. A D gene is named only where the DNA matches it firmly. The size entry is marked missing in some rows and otherwise reads once, few, many or a size class.

TRBJ1-4	NA	TRBV5-1	NA	TGCGCCAGCAGGCCCGACTCCGGGAAACTGTTTTTT	CASRPDSGKLFF
TRBJ1-4	NA	TRBV5-6	NA	TGTGCCAGCAGTACCGGGACGGGGTCTGAAAAACTGTTTTTT	CASSTGTGSEKLFF
TRBJ2-7	NA	TRBV7-2	NA	TGTGCCAGCAGCTTAATGGCGGGGTCGTCGTCCTACGAGCAGTACTTC	CASSLMAGSSSYEQYF
TRBJ2-1	once	TRBV24-1	TRBD2	TGTGCCACCGCCGGGACTAGCGGTTCCTACAATGAGCAGTTCTTC	CATAGTSGSYNEQFF
TRBJ1-2	NA	TRBV6-5	NA	TGTGCCAGCAGTCAGATGGGGCTTAATATTGGCTACACCTTC	CASSQMGLNIGYTF
TRBJ2-7	NA	TRBV30	NA	TGTGCCTGGACTTCAGGGGGGGCCTACGAGCAGTACTTC	CAWTSGGAYEQYF
TRBJ2-3	NA	TRBV11-3	NA	TGTGCCAGCAGCCGGGTCGCGCCTAGCACAGATACGCAGTATTTT	CASSRVAPSTDTQYF
TRBJ2-2	NA	TRBV6-4	TRBD1	TGTGCCAGCAGTGCGCAGGGGGAATACACCGGGGAGCTGTTTTTT	CASSAQGEYTGELFF
TRBJ2-7	once	TRBV6-5	NA	TGTGCCAGCAGTTACGGTGGGTTGGACGAGCAGTACTTC	CASSYGGLDEQYF
TRBJ2-1	once	TRBV7-9	NA	TGTGCCAGCAGCTTAATAGGGCAGTCACTGCGTAATGAGCAGTTCTTC	CASSLIGQSLRNEQFF
TRBJ2-7	NA	TRBV12-3/TRBV12-4	NA	TGTGCCAGCAGGTCAGGGGTTAACTACGAGCAGTACTTC	CASRSGVNYEQYF
TRBJ2-3	NA	TRBV7-2	NA	TGTGCCAGCAGCTTAGATTACTCACTTACAGATACGCAGTATTTT	CASSLDYSLTDTQYF
TRBJ2-2	NA	TRBV3-1/TRBV3-2	NA	TGTGCCAGCAGCCAAGGTGGCCCAATGGCCGGGGAGCTGTTTTTT	CASSQGGPMAGELFF
TRBJ1-2	NA	TRBV7-6	TRBD1	TGTGCCAGCAGCTTTCAAACCGGGACAGGGTATGGCTACACCTTC	CASSFQTGTGYGYTF
TRBJ1-4	NA	TRBV18	NA	TGTGCCAGCTCACCGATCGGGGAAAAACTGTTTTTT	CASSPIGEKLFF
TRBJ2-1	NA	TRBV5-1	TRBD2	TGCGCCAGCAGCTTGGCCCTAGCGGGAGGAAATGAGCAGTTCTTC	CASSLALAGGNEQFF
TRBJ1-5	NA	TRBV27	TRBD1	TGTGCCAGCAGTCGCATGCCGGGACAGGGGTTCAATCAGCCCCAGCATTTT	CASSRMPGQGFNQPQHF
TRBJ2-4	NA	TRBV21-1	NA	TGTGCCAGCACCTCAGGCCCGACTAGACGACAAGGCCGGAGGAAAAACATTCAGTACTTC	CASTSGPTRRQGRRKNIQYF